The clone carrying this TCR beta chain was detected once. No antigen is known for it. The V end lost 0 bases, the J end lost 2 bases, and 10 bases lay between the germline ends. Germline V gene lookup returns CDR1 GTSNPN and CDR2 SVGIG (reference sequence). The CDR3 covers 14 residues. Libraries were prepared by immunoSEQ multiplex PCR; TCRdb keeps only in-frame clonotypes and omits some of them. Of a few hundred thousand clones listed, roughly 91% are singletons. Regarding treatment: around 19 received Ad26.COV2.S at low or high dose, single or two shots; a few received placebo; per-sample allocation not given. The study sampled participants on day 63 after the first vaccine or placebo injection. A Boston adult aged 18-55 years was the donor. These data originate in a study of Ad26.COV2.S vaccination and SARS-CoV-2 variants. Study overall: COV1001, an Ad26.COV2.S trial, supplied this vaccine-arm donor.

Study-wide results and caveats: Participants in the vaccine arm had higher spike-specific TCR breadth; placebo recipients had lower. Reported findings describe substantial breadth in spike-specific CD8+ and CD4+ T cell responses following vaccination.

Sequences were derived from peripheral blood, sampled in a trial of Ad26.COV2.S vaccine versus placebo. The receptor was isolated from a person between 18 and 65 years old who received the Ad26.COV2.S COVID-19 vaccine or a placebo. The rearrangement joins TRBV30 to TRBJ1-1; no definite D call. The CDR3 nucleotides are TGTGCCTGGAGTGTATGGCAACTCAACACTGAAGCTTTCTTT. Encoded protein: CAWSVWQLNTEAFF.